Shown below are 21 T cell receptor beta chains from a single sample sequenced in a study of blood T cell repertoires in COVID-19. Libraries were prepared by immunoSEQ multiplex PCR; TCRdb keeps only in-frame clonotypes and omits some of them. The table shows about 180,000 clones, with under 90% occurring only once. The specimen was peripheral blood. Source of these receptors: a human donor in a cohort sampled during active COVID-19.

The CDR3: CASSGGQYEQYF. The CDR3 DNA reads TGCGCCAGCAGTGGGGGCCAGTACGAGCAGTACTTC. This chain links TRBV5-1 with TRBJ2-7, with D possibly being TRBD1 (6 bases). The ends were cut back, 5 bases at V and 4 bases at J, with 10 bases in the middle. The CDR3 spans 12 residues. The germline V gene has CDR1 SGHRS and CDR2 YFSETQ.

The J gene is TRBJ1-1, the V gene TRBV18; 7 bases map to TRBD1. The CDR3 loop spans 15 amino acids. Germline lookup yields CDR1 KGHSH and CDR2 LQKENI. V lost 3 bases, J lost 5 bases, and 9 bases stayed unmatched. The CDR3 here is CASSPTTGDKTEAFF. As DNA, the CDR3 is TGTGCCAGCTCACCCACCACAGGGGACAAGACTGAAGCTTTCTTT.

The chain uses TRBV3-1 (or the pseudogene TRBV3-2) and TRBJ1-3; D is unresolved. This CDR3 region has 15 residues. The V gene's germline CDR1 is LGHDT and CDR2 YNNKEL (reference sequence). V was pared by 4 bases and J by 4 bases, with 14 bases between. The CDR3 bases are TGTGCCAGCAGCCGAACCAGAAACGAAGGAAACACCATATATTTT. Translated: CASSRTRNEGNTIYF.

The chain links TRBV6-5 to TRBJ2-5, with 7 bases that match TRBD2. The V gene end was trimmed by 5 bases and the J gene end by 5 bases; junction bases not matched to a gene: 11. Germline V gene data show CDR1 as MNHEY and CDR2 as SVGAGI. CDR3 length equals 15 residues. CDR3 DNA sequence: TGTGCCAGCAGTCTGGGGGGGGGACTTTTGGAGACCCAGTACTTC. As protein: CASSLGGGLLETQYF.

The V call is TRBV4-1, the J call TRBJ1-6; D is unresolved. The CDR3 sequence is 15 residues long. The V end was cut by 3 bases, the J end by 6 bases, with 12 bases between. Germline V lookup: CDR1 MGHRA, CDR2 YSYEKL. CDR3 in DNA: TGCGCCAGCAGCCAGAACACCGTCTCTAATTCACCCCTCCACTTT. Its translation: CASSQNTVSNSPLHF.

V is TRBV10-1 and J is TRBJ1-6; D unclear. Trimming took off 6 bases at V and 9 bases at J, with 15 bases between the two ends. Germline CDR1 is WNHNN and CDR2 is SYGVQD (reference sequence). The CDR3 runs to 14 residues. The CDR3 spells CASSDHREGSPLHF. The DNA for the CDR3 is TGCGCCAGCAGCGATCATCGTGAGGGTTCACCCCTCCACTTT.

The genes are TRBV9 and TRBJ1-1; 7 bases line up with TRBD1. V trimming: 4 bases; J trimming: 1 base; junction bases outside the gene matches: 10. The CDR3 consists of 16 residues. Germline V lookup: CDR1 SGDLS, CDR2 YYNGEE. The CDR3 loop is CASSRASQGTNTEAFF. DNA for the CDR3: TGTGCCAGCAGCCGCGCCTCACAGGGGACGAACACTGAAGCTTTCTTT.

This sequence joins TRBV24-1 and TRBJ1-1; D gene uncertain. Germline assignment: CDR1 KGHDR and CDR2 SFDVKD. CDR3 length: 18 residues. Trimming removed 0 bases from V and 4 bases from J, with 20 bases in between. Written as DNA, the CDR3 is TGTGCCACCAGTGATTTGCCCACGGAACGGGGTAAGGGCACTGAAGCTTTCTTT. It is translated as CATSDLPTERGKGTEAFF.

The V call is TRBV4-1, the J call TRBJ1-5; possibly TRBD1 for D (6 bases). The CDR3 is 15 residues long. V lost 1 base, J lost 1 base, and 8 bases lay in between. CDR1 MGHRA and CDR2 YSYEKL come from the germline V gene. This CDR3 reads CASSQAQGSNQPQHF. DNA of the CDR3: TGCGCCAGCAGCCAAGCGCAGGGGAGCAATCAGCCCCAGCATTTT.

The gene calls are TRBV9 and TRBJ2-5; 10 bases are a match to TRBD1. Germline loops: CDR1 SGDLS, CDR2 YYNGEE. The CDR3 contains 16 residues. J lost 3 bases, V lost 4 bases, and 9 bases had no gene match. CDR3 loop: CASSSPPGTGEETQYF. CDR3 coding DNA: TGTGCCAGCAGCTCACCCCCCGGGACAGGGGAAGAGACCCAGTACTTC.

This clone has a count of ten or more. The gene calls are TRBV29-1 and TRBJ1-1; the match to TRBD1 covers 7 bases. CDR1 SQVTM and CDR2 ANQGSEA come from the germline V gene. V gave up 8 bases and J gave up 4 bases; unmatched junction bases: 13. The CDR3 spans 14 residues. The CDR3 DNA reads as TGCAGCTCCAACAGGGGTAGTGGGGCCACTGAAGCTTTCTTT. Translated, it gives CSSNRGSGATEAFF.

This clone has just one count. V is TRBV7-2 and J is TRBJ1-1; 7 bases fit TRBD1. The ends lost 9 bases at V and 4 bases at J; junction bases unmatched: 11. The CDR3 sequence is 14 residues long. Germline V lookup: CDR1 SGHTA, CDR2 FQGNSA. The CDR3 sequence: CASILPEGATEAFF. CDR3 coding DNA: TGTGCCAGTATACTTCCCGAGGGGGCCACTGAAGCTTTCTTT. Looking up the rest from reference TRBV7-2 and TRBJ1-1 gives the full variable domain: GAGVSQSPSNKVTEKGKDVELRCDPISGHTALYWYRQSLGQGLEFLIYFQGNSAPDKSGLPSDRFSAERTGGSVSTLTIQRTQQEDSAVYLCASILPEGATEAFFGQGTRLTVV.

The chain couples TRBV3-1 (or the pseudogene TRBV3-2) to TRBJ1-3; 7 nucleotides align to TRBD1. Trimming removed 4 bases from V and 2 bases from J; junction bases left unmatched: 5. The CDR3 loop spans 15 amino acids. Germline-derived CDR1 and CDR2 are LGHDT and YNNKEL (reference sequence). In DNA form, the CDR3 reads TGTGCCAGCAGCCGACAGGGATTTACTGGAAACACCATATATTTT. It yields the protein CASSRQGFTGNTIYF.

CDR3 coding DNA: TGTGCCACCACAGAAATCTATGGCTACACCTTC. Residues: CATTEIYGYTF. The V call is TRBV6-6, the J call TRBJ1-2; D gene ambiguous. Germline V gene sequence: CDR1 MNHNY, CDR2 SVGAGI (reference sequence). CDR3 length equals 11 residues. The germline V and J ends were trimmed by 10 bases and 4 bases, with 10 bases remaining between them.

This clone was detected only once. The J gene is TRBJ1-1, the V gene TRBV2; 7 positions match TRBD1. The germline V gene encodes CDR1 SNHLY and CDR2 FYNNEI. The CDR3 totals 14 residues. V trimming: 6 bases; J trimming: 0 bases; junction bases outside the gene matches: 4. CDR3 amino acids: CASRTGQVNTEAFF. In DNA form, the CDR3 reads TGTGCCAGCAGAACTGGACAGGTGAACACTGAAGCTTTCTTT.

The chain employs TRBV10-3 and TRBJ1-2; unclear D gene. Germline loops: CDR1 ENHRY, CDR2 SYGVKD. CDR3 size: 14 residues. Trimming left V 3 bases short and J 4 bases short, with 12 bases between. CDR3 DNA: TGTGCCATCAGTGACCCGGGTTTTCTCTATGGCTACACCTTC. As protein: CAISDPGFLYGYTF.

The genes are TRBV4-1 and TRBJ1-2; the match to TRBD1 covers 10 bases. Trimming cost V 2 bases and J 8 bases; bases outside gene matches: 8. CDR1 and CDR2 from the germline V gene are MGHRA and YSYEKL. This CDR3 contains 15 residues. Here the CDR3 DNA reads TGCGCCAGCAGCCAATCCGGGACAGGGGTTAAGGGCTACACCTTC. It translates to CASSQSGTGVKGYTF.

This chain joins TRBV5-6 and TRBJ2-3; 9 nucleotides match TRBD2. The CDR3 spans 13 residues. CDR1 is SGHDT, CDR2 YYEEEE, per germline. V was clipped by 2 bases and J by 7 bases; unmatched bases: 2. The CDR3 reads CASSFASGNTQYF. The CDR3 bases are TGTGCCAGCAGCTTCGCTAGCGGGAATACGCAGTATTTT.

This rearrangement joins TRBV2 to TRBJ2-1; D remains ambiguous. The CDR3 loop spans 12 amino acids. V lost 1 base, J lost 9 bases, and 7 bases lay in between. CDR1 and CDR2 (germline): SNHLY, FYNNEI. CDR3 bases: TGTGCCAGCAGTGAAGGAGGATTTGAGCAGTTCTTC. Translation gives CASSEGGFEQFF.

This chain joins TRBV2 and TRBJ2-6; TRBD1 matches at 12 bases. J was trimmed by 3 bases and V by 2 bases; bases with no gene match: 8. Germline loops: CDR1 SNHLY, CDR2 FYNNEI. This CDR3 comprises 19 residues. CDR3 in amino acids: CASSERSGTGGVGANVLTF. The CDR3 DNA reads TGTGCCAGCAGTGAACGTTCCGGGACAGGGGGCGTTGGGGCCAACGTCCTGACTTTC.

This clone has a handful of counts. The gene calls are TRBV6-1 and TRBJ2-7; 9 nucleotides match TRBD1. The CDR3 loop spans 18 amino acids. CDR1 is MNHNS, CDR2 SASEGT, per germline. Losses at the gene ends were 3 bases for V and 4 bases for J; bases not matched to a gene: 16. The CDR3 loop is CASSEATSSGTGLYEQYF. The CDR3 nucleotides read TGTGCCAGCAGTGAGGCCACCTCCTCCGGGACAGGGTTGTACGAGCAGTACTTC.